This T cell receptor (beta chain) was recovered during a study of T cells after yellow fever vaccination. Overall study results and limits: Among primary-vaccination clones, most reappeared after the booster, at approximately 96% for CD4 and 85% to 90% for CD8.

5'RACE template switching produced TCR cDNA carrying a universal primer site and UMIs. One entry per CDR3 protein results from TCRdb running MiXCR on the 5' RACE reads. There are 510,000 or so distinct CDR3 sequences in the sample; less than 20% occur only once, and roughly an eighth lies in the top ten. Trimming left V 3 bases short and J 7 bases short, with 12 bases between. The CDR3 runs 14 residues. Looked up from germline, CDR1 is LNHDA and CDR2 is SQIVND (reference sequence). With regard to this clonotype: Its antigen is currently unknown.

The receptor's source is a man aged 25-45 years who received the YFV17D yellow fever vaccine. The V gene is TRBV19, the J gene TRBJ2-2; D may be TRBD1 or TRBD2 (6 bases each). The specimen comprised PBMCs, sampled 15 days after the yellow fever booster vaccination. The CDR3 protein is CASSMRGADGELFF. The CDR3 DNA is TGTGCCAGTAGTATGAGGGGGGCCGACGGGGAGCTGTTTTTT.